The rows below give T cell receptor beta chains drawn from one sample of a study of CD8 T cells in ankylosing spondylitis. TCRdb processed the 5' RACE reads anew with MiXCR; each CDR3 protein has one entry. Among 390,000 or so distinct CDR3 sequences listed, about a fifth were seen once. Sample: blood, either unsorted or a sorted T cell fraction (not recorded which). The source is a male donor with ankylosing spondylitis. The CDR3 runs from the conserved cysteine through the conserved F or W. The order of the fields is CDR3 protein, D gene, V gene. The D gene is left open where the match is weak.

cdr3_aa: CSVAFVTPDTQYF; d_call: .; v_call: TRBV29-1
cdr3_aa: CSVRTSGTGEQYF; d_call: TRBD2; v_call: TRBV29-1
cdr3_aa: CASSLAGTGLDEQYF; d_call: TRBD1; v_call: TRBV7-2
cdr3_aa: CASSAFGTSGSYEQYF; d_call: TRBD2; v_call: TRBV9
cdr3_aa: CASSDSGYGYTF; d_call: .; v_call: TRBV10-2
cdr3_aa: CAWSAGGPNTGELFF; d_call: TRBD2; v_call: TRBV30
cdr3_aa: CAISEGRPRDEQYF; d_call: .; v_call: TRBV10-3
cdr3_aa: CAWSASGFGLADPNEQFF; d_call: TRBD2; v_call: TRBV30
cdr3_aa: CASSLSGVRNTEAFF; d_call: .; v_call: TRBV28
cdr3_aa: CASSRDYNEQFF; d_call: .; v_call: TRBV2
cdr3_aa: CASSLAGTTYEQYF; d_call: TRBD2; v_call: TRBV5-1
cdr3_aa: CASSLDRASTDTQYF; d_call: .; v_call: TRBV5-1
cdr3_aa: CASSLMTVSETQYF; d_call: .; v_call: TRBV6-1
cdr3_aa: CASSRSGMVGETQYF; d_call: TRBD2; v_call: TRBV5-6
cdr3_aa: CAIRGVGEKLFF; d_call: .; v_call: TRBV10-3
cdr3_aa: CSVRIGGNTEAFF; d_call: .; v_call: TRBV29-1
cdr3_aa: CATSDSSETQYF; d_call: .; v_call: TRBV24-1
cdr3_aa: CASSLRGGAGGQPQHF; d_call: TRBD1; v_call: TRBV5-8
cdr3_aa: CSAPREGIEKLFF; d_call: .; v_call: TRBV20-1
cdr3_aa: CASSPGTGDQSYTF; d_call: TRBD1; v_call: TRBV5-1
cdr3_aa: CASSLDTGGLSTGELFF; d_call: TRBD1; v_call: TRBV5-1
cdr3_aa: CASSRGGQGFTYGYTF; d_call: .; v_call: TRBV4-1
cdr3_aa: CASSQGASSKNIQYF; d_call: .; v_call: TRBV3-1
cdr3_aa: CSALTSGRYNEQFF; d_call: TRBD2; v_call: TRBV29-1
cdr3_aa: CSASIGYTDTQYF; d_call: .; v_call: TRBV20-1
cdr3_aa: CASSLERGVGEQYF; d_call: TRBD2; v_call: TRBV5-1
cdr3_aa: CASSGGLAETQYF; d_call: .; v_call: TRBV2
cdr3_aa: CASSDLPGQRSGNTIYF; d_call: TRBD1; v_call: TRBV5-5
cdr3_aa: CASSYGTGNLNTEAFF; d_call: TRBD1; v_call: TRBV27
cdr3_aa: CASSLDPAGDNEQFF; d_call: TRBD2; v_call: TRBV11-2
cdr3_aa: CASSAERQGQETQYF; d_call: TRBD1; v_call: TRBV11-1
cdr3_aa: CASSYSGVAETQYF; d_call: .; v_call: TRBV6-5
cdr3_aa: CASSWVPRGPCYEQYF; d_call: .; v_call: TRBV21-1
cdr3_aa: CASSSGIISQDTQYF; d_call: .; v_call: TRBV7-2
cdr3_aa: CSARGTGDYEQYF; d_call: .; v_call: TRBV20-1
cdr3_aa: CASRSDREVSGANVLTF; d_call: TRBD1; v_call: TRBV5-1
cdr3_aa: CAWSRQGGSNEKLFF; d_call: TRBD1; v_call: TRBV30
cdr3_aa: CASSLTRLAAQSEQYF; d_call: TRBD2; v_call: TRBV5-1
cdr3_aa: CASSRSRGQNSPLHF; d_call: TRBD1; v_call: TRBV19
cdr3_aa: CASKVGQGDTEAFF; d_call: TRBD1; v_call: TRBV19
cdr3_aa: CASSLTRWTSTEAFF; d_call: .; v_call: TRBV3-1
cdr3_aa: CASSRRTNTEAFF; d_call: .; v_call: TRBV7-2
cdr3_aa: CASSTGTGGKETQYF; d_call: TRBD1; v_call: TRBV9
cdr3_aa: CSTRTSGSLNEQFF; d_call: TRBD2; v_call: TRBV29-1
cdr3_aa: CASSYGGSQPQHF; d_call: .; v_call: TRBV6-6
cdr3_aa: CASSSLQGIQETQYF; d_call: .; v_call: TRBV5-1
cdr3_aa: CASSPVSSYNSPLHF; d_call: .; v_call: TRBV18
cdr3_aa: CAISGTGTSNQPQHF; d_call: .; v_call: TRBV10-3
cdr3_aa: CSARQGASDTQYF; d_call: TRBD1; v_call: TRBV20-1
cdr3_aa: CATSEQRKNTGELFF; d_call: .; v_call: TRBV15
cdr3_aa: CASSGPGQANSPLHF; d_call: TRBD1; v_call: TRBV2
cdr3_aa: CASSPGTGWTDTQYF; d_call: TRBD1; v_call: TRBV12-3/TRBV12-4